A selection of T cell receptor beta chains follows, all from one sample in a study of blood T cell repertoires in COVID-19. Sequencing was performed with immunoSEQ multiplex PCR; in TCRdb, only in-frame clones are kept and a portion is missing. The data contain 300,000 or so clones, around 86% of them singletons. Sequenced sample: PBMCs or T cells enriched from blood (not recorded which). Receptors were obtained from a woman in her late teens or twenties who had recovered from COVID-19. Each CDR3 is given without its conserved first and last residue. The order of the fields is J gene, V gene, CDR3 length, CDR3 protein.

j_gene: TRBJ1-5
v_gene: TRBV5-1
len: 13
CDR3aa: ASSLGTGSDQPQH

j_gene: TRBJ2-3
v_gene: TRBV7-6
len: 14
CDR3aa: ASSPWGVGAEDTQY

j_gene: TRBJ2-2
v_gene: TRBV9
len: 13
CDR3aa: ASSQTQGYTGELF

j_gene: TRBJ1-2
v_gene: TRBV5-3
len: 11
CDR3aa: ARSKTGNYGYT

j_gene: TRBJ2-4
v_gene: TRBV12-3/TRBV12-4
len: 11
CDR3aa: ASTTDRVQVQY

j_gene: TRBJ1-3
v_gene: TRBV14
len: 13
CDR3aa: ASSQSRGAGNTIY

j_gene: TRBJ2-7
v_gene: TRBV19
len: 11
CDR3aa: ASSMDREYEQY

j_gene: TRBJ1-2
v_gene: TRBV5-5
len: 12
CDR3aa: ASSLGTGVDGYT

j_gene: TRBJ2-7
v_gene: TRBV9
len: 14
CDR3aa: ASSGTGLTPSYEQY

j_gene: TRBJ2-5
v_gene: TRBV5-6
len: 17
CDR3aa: ASSLRTSGGARSQETQY

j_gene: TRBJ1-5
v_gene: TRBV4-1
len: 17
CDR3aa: ASSHIPGQGKELTQPQH

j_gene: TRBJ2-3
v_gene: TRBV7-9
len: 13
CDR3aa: ASSLLAKGPDTQY

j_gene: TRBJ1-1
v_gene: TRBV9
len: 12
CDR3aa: ASSSRDSNTEAF

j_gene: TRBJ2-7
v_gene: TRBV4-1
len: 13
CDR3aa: ASSPPFDRGQEQY

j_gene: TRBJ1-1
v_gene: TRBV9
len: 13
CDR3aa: ASSFSGTPNTEAF

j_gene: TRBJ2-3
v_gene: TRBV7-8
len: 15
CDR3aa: ASSSQPGTDYTDTQY

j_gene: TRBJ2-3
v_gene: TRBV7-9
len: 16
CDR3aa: ASSLGRPGQGRTDTQY

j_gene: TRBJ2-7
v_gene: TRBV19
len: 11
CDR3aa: ASSMQGVYEQY

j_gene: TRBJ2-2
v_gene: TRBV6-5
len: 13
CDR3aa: ASREGQRNTGELF

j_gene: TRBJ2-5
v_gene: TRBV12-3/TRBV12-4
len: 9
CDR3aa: ASTLGETQY

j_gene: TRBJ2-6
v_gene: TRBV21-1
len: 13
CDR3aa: ASSILSAGANVLT

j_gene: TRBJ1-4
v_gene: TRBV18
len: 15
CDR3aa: ASSPGTGGAPNEKLF

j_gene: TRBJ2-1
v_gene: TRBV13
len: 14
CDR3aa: ASSRLAGRSYNEQF

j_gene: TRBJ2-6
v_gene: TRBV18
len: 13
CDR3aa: ASSESGSGANVLT

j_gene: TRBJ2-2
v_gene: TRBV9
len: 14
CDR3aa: ASSAGGQGNTGELF

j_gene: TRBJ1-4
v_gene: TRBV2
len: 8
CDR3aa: ASTVEKLF

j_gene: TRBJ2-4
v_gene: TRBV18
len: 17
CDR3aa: ASRSAGGASVGSKNIQY

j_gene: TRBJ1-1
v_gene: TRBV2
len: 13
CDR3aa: ASSWAQGPPTEAF

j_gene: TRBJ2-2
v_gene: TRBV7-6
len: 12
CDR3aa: ASSLETGPGELF

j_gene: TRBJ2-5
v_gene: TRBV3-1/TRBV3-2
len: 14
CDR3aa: ASSPKGVSGEETQY

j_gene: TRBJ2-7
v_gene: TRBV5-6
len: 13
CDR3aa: ASSSWGTGRHEQY

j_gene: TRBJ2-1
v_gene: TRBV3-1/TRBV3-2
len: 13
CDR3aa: ASSQAGGGYNEQF

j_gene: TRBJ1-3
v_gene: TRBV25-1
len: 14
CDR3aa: ASSEPRQGTGNTIY

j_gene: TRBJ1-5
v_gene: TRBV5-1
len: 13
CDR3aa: ASSPGQAFNQPQH

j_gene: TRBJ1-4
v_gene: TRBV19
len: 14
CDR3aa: ASSNRGTGGSEKLF

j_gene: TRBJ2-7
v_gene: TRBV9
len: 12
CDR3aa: ASSLGQGHYEQY

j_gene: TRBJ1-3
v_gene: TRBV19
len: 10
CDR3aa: ASSTDTGTIY

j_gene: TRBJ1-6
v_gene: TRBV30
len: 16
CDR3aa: AWSGGTGTGVGNSPLH

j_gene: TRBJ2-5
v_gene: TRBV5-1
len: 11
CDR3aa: ASSLVPGETQY

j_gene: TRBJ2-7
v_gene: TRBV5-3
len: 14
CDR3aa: ARSSQRWTGGYEQY

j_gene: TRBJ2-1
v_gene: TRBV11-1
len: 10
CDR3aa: ASSIAGGPPF

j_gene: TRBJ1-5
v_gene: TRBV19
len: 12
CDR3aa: ASSITGGGQPQH

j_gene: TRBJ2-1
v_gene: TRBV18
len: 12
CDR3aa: ASSPLGQSNEQF

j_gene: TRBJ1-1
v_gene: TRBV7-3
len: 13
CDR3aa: ASSPPGQGFTEAF

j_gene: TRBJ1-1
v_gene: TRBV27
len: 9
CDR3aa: ASRTAIEAF

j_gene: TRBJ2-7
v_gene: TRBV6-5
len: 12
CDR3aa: ASSRDRVTYEQY

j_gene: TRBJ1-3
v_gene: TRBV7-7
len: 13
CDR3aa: ASSQGWGAGNTIY

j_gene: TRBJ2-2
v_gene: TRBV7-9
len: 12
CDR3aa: ASSFITGTGELF

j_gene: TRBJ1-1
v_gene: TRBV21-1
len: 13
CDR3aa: ASSKALSGNTEAF

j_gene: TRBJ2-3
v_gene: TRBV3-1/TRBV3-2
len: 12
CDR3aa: ASSPLASTDTQY

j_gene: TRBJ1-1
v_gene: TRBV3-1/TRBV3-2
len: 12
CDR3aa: ASSQEAGNTEAF

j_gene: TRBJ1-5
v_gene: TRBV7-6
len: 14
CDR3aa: ASSAVRSGGNQPQH

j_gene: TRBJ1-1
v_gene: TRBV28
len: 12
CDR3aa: ASTLGGGVTEAF

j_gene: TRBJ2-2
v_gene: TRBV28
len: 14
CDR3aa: ASSTTGSANTGELF

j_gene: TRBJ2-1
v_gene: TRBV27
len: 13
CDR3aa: ASSFDRSSYNEQF